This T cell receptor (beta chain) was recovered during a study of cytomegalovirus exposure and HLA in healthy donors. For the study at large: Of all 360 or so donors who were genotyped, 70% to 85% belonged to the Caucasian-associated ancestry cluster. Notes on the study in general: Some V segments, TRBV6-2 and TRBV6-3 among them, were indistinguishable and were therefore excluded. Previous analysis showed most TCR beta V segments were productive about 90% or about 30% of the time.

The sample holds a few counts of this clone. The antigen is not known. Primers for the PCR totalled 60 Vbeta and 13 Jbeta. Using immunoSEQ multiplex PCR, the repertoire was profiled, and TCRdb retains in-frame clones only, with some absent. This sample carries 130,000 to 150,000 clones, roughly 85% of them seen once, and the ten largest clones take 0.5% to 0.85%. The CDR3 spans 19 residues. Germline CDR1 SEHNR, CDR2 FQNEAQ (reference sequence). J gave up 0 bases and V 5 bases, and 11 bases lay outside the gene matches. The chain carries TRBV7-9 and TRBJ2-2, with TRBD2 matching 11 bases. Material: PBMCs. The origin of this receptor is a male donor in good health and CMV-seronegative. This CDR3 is CASSPRGSGRATNTGELFF. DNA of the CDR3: TGTGCCAGCAGCCCCCGCGGTAGCGGGAGGGCGACGAACACCGGGGAGCTGTTTTTT. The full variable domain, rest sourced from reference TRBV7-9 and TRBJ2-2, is DTGVSQNPRHKITKRGQNVTFRCDPISEHNRLYWYRQTLGQGPEFLTYFQNEAQLEKSRLLSDRFSAERPKGSFSTLEIQRTEQGDSAMYLCASSPRGSGRATNTGELFFGEGSRLTVL.